In its sample, the clone carrying this T cell receptor (beta chain) was seen many times. V lost 4 bases and J lost 0; bases outside the gene matches: 6. The CDR3 sequence is 15 residues long. Germline values: CDR1 SGHRS, CDR2 YFSETQ. Using its own MiXCR run on the 5' RACE reads, TCRdb lists one record per CDR3 protein. The table shows hundreds of thousands of distinct CDR3 sequences, with roughly 7.2% occurring only once. The source of the sample is a study of identical twins. The data were also submitted as part of a second study, on yellow fever vaccine responses in identical twins.

The specimen was PBMCs. The clonotype comes from a woman younger than 35 in good health. The chain combines TRBV5-1 with TRBJ1-2; 7 nucleotides align to TRBD1. CDR3 in amino acids: CASSKGTASNYGYTF. In nucleotides, the CDR3 is TGCGCCAGCAGCAAAGGGACAGCATCTAACTATGGCTACACCTTC.